The 14 T cell receptor beta chains below come from one sample, sequenced in a study of human T cells and chemical hapten exposure. TCRdb called the RACE reads again in MiXCR, with one record for every CDR3 protein. The sample has over 85,000 distinct CDR3 sequences; 10% to 11% are singletons. The time point was: pre-sensitization, week 0. Stated treatment: therapeutic diphenylcyclopropenone sensitization with weekly scalp DPC. Material: whole blood, obtained in connection with sensitization to the hapten diphenylcyclopropenone (DPC). These receptors originate from a woman aged 55-75 years with alopecia areata. Some clones in this sample may be carry-over from other donors' samples.

This clonotype has a count of ten or more. The CDR3 loop reads CSARDPGQGFNEQFF. The CDR3 nucleotides read TGCAGTGCTAGAGATCCGGGACAGGGATTCAATGAGCAGTTCTTC. The chain carries TRBV20-1 and TRBJ2-1; 9 bases agree with TRBD1. Unmatched junction bases numbered 6, after V lost 0 bases and J lost 6 bases. CDR1 is DFQATT and CDR2 is SNEGSKA in the germline V gene (reference sequence). CDR3 length equals 15 residues.

In this sample, this clonotype turned up a few times. This chain connects TRBV6-6 to TRBJ1-2, with 7 positions matching TRBD1. V shed 0 bases and J 2 bases; nucleotides not matched to a gene: 6. The germline gives CDR1 MNHNY, CDR2 SVGAGI (reference sequence). The CDR3 has 16 amino acids. The CDR3 sequence: CASSYSGFRGNYGYTF. For the CDR3, the DNA is TGTGCCAGCAGTTACTCAGGTTTCAGGGGGAACTATGGCTACACCTTC.

Note on this clonotype: A much larger clone sits a single nucleotide away, making a read error possible. The chain employs TRBV7-9 and TRBJ2-1; 8 bases are shared with TRBD2. This CDR3 contains 15 residues. The V gene's germline CDR1 is SEHNR and CDR2 FQNEAQ (reference sequence). CDR3 nucleotides: TGTGCTTTTCGGAGCGGGGGCGCCCCCAACAATGAGCAGTTCTTC. This gives the protein CAFRSGGAPNNEQFF.

In its sample, this clonotype was seen a few times. V gene TRBV7-2 combines with J gene TRBJ2-5; either TRBD1 or TRBD2 may fit D (6 bases each). V lost 3 bases, J lost 5 bases, and 10 bases lay in between. Germline CDR1 reads SGHTA; CDR2 reads FQGNSA. The CDR3 is 13 amino acids. Written as DNA, the CDR3 is TGTGCCAGCAGCTTTCGGGGGCGGGAGACCCAGTACTTC. Protein: CASSFRGRETQYF.

This clonotype was counted ten times or more. The chain joins TRBV29-1 to TRBJ2-5; D is unclear. This CDR3 contains 14 residues. V was cut by 6 bases and J by 1 base, with 15 bases left in between. The germline V gene has CDR1 SQVTM and CDR2 ANQGSEA. The CDR3 sequence is CSVNWIVIQETQYF. Written as DNA, the CDR3 is TGCAGCGTAAATTGGATAGTTATCCAAGAGACCCAGTACTTC. Full variable domain (remainder filled in from reference TRBV29-1 and TRBJ2-5): SAVISQKPSRDICQRGTSLTIQCQVDSQVTMMFWYRQQPGQSLTLIATANQGSEATYESGFVIDKFPISRPNLTFSTLTVSNMSPEDSSIYLCSVNWIVIQETQYFGPGTRLLVL.

This clonotype was observed many times. The CDR3 DNA follows: TGCAGTGTCGCGGGACAGGGGCACTATGGCTACACCTTC. Translation gives CSVAGQGHYGYTF. This chain links TRBV20-1 with TRBJ1-2; 10 positions agree with TRBD1. The CDR3 runs to 13 residues. The germline V gene encodes CDR1 DFQATT and CDR2 SNEGSKA (reference sequence). V shed 7 bases and J 3 bases; nucleotides not matched to a gene: 5.

This clonotype was seen at least ten times. The rearrangement joins TRBV20-1 to TRBJ2-2; 7 bases agree with TRBD1. Per germline, CDR1 DFQATT and CDR2 SNEGSKA (reference sequence). The CDR3 has 13 residues. The junction had 6 bases not matched to a gene; V was cut back by 6 bases and J by 5 bases. In DNA form, the CDR3 reads TGCAGTGCCCCGGACAGGCTTACCGGGGAGCTGTTTTTT. Protein product: CSAPDRLTGELFF.

This clonotype was seen more than once but under ten times. The V call is TRBV7-7, the J call TRBJ2-7; D gene uncertain. Germline V lookup: CDR1 SSHAT, CDR2 FNYEAQ (reference sequence). There are 16 residues in the CDR3. CDR3 coding DNA: TGTGCTTGTTCGAGTGAGTTCGGACCTCTTGACTACGAGCAGTACTTC. Its translation: CACSSEFGPLDYEQYF.

This clonotype has a count of ten or more. The chain links TRBV5-6 to TRBJ2-5, with D possibly being TRBD1 (6 bases). This CDR3 is 16 amino acids long. Looked up from germline, CDR1 is SGHDT and CDR2 is YYEEEE. V was trimmed by 3 bases and J by 4 bases, leaving 19 bases between them. For the CDR3, the DNA is TGTGCCAGCAGCTCGGCCCGCCAGGGGTATGGAGAGACCCAGTACTTC. Translating gives CASSSARQGYGETQYF.

This clonotype was detected only a few times. CDR3 sequence: CAWSVLVAHEQFF. CDR3 sequence (DNA): TGTGCCTGGAGTGTACTCGTAGCCCATGAGCAGTTCTTC. The chain couples TRBV30 to TRBJ2-1; no clear D gene. Germline values: CDR1 GTSNPN, CDR2 SVGIG (reference sequence). CDR3 length: 13 amino acids. The germline V and J ends were trimmed by 0 bases and 8 bases, with 11 bases remaining between them.

Only a few counts were recorded for this clonotype. CDR3 nucleotides: TGTGCCAGCAGTTTAGCCAGGCGCTCCTATAATTCACCCCTCCACTTT. Encoded protein: CASSLARRSYNSPLHF. V gene TRBV27 combines with J gene TRBJ1-6; D ambiguous. CDR1 MNHEY and CDR2 SMNVEV come from the germline V gene (reference sequence). The CDR3 sequence is 16 residues long. Trimming took off 2 bases at V and 0 bases at J, with 8 bases between the two ends.

A few counts support this clonotype. The chain joins TRBV6-1 to TRBJ2-3, with 8 bases that match TRBD2. Trimming cost V 11 bases and J 5 bases; bases outside gene matches: 6. Germline CDR1 MNHNS, CDR2 SASEGT. CDR3 length equals 12 residues. CDR3 bases: TGTGCCGAACGGGGGGGTGGAGATACGCAGTATTTT. Its translation: CAERGGGDTQYF.

This clonotype was counted at least ten times. V and J are TRBV19 and TRBJ1-2, with TRBD1 matching 7 bases. V gave up 2 bases and J gave up 3 bases; unmatched junction bases: 6. The CDR3 length is 15 residues. CDR1 and CDR2 (germline): LNHDA, SQIVND (reference sequence). CDR3 sequence (DNA): TGTGCCAGTAGTATAATCGGACAGGAGGACTATGGCTACACCTTC. Residues: CASSIIGQEDYGYTF.

With regard to this clonotype: A much bigger clone sits one base away, suggesting this may be a read error. The chain combines TRBV7-3 with TRBJ2-6; possibly TRBD1 for D (5 bases). The CDR3 is 16 amino acids. The germline gives CDR1 SGHTA, CDR2 FQGTGA. In DNA, the CDR3 is TGTACCAGCAGCCAAGTTTCAGGGACTGGGGCCAACGTCCTGACTTTC. It yields the protein CTSSQVSGTGANVLTF.